This entry lists 26 T cell receptor beta chains sequenced from one sample in a study of cytomegalovirus exposure and HLA in healthy donors. 60 Vbeta and 13 Jbeta primers were used in PCR. Assay used: immunoSEQ multiplex PCR; TCRdb lists only in-frame clones, some missing. The repertoire holds around 99,000 clones, approximately 71% seen once, with 4.5% to 5.5% in the top ten. Input material: PBMCs. These receptors originate from a woman in her seventies in good health and CMV-seropositive.

The V gene is TRBV7-2, the J gene TRBJ2-1; 11 nucleotides line up with TRBD2. Germline values: CDR1 SGHTA, CDR2 FQGNSA. This CDR3 is built from 18 residues. V was pared by 1 base and J by 0 bases, with 5 bases of the junction left unmatched. In nucleotides, the CDR3 is TGTGCCAGCAGCTTAGGGGCTAGCGGGGGGAGCTCCTACAATGAGCAGTTCTTC. Translating it yields CASSLGASGGSSYNEQFF.

This clone was picked up a small number of times. This chain connects TRBV15 to TRBJ1-1, with TRBD1 identical over 7 bases. CDR1 and CDR2 (germline): LNHNV, YYDKDF (reference sequence). V shed 0 bases, J shed 4 bases, and the junction held 5 bases outside the gene matches. This CDR3 spans 15 amino acids. The DNA for the CDR3 is TGTGCCACCAGCAGAGATCTGACAGGGAGCACTGAAGCTTTCTTT. Protein: CATSRDLTGSTEAFF.

The chain links TRBV4-1 to TRBJ1-2; D gene uncertain. The CDR3 loop spans 14 amino acids. Trimming stripped 1 base from V and 3 bases from J, with 9 bases between. Germline loops: CDR1 MGHRA, CDR2 YSYEKL. CDR3 DNA: TGCGCCAGCAGCCAAGGGAGGAGGGACTATGGCTACACCTTC. Translating it yields CASSQGRRDYGYTF.

The chain couples TRBV10-1 to TRBJ1-2; 9 bases align to TRBD1. The V gene's germline CDR1 is WNHNN and CDR2 SYGVQD (reference sequence). The CDR3 has 17 amino acids. J gave up 4 bases and V 4 bases, and 13 bases lay outside the gene matches. The CDR3 reads CASSGGQGRYSGYGYTF. As DNA, the CDR3 is TGCGCCAGCAGTGGAGGACAGGGGCGCTATTCGGGCTATGGCTACACCTTC.

This clone was seen a single time. The chain links TRBV7-2 to TRBJ2-3; D is perhaps TRBD2 (7 bases). Per the germline V gene, CDR1 is SGHTA and CDR2 is FQGNSA. The CDR3 loop spans 17 amino acids. V was cut by 3 bases and J by 3 bases, with 19 bases left in between. CDR3 nucleotide sequence: TGTGCCAGCAGCTTCTTGGGGGGCGGGGGTAAAACAGATACGCAGTATTTT. This codes for CASSFLGGGGKTDTQYF. Combining the CDR3 with reference TRBV7-2 and TRBJ2-3 gives the whole variable domain GAGVSQSPSNKVTEKGKDVELRCDPISGHTALYWYRQSLGQGLEFLIYFQGNSAPDKSGLPSDRFSAERTGGSVSTLTIQRTQQEDSAVYLCASSFLGGGGKTDTQYFGPGTRLTVL.

Only one count was recorded for this clone. The chain joins TRBV5-1 to TRBJ2-1, with 10 nucleotides matching TRBD2. The V segment lost 4 bases and the J segment 2 bases; nucleotides outside the gene matches: 6. CDR1 and CDR2 from the germline V gene are SGHRS and YFSETQ. The CDR3 is 16 amino acids. CDR3 sequence (DNA): TGCGCCAGCAGCACCTCCCTAGCGGGGGCCTACAATGAGCAGTTCTTC. Translated: CASSTSLAGAYNEQFF.

The chain recombines TRBV6-4 with TRBJ1-1; D is perhaps TRBD1 (5 bases). V gave up 3 bases and J gave up 5 bases, with 16 bases separating them. Germline V gives CDR1 MRHNA, CDR2 SNTAGT. There are 15 residues in the CDR3. CDR3 region: CASSEQAGLRTEAFF. CDR3 nucleotide sequence: TGTGCCAGCAGTGAACAGGCAGGGTTGAGAACTGAAGCTTTCTTT.

The V and J genes are TRBV30 and TRBJ1-1; 8 bases map to TRBD1. With 0 bases clipped from V and 5 bases from J, the junction kept 2 bases outside the gene matches. Germline values: CDR1 GTSNPN, CDR2 SVGIG (reference sequence). The CDR3 is 13 residues long. CDR3 DNA sequence: TGTGCCTGGAGTGTGGACAGGGTGACTGAAGCTTTCTTT. Translating gives CAWSVDRVTEAFF.

V usage is TRBV30 and J usage is TRBJ1-3; 7 bases are shared with TRBD1. Per the germline V gene, CDR1 is GTSNPN and CDR2 is SVGIG (reference sequence). This CDR3 has 14 residues. Trimming cost V 1 base and J 2 bases; bases outside gene matches: 2. This chain's CDR3 is CAWSETGAGNTIYF. The CDR3 DNA is TGTGCCTGGAGTGAAACAGGGGCTGGAAACACCATATATTTT.

The chain uses TRBV7-2 and TRBJ1-5; D gene unclear. Germline V gene lookup returns CDR1 SGHTA and CDR2 FQGNSA. The ends were cut back, 5 bases at V and 9 bases at J, with 11 bases in the middle. The length of the CDR3 is 12 residues. The CDR3, as DNA: TGTGCCAGCAGCGTGGCTTTTTCGCCCCAGCATTTT. Its protein is CASSVAFSPQHF. The variable domain in full, with the rest retrieved from reference TRBV7-2 and TRBJ1-5, is GAGVSQSPSNKVTEKGKDVELRCDPISGHTALYWYRQSLGQGLEFLIYFQGNSAPDKSGLPSDRFSAERTGGSVSTLTIQRTQQEDSAVYLCASSVAFSPQHFGDGTRLSIL.

This clone was seen only once. The gene calls are TRBV5-1 and TRBJ2-1, with 7 bases fitting TRBD1. V lost 5 bases to trimming and J lost 1 base; unmatched junction nucleotides: 6. The CDR3 has 15 residues. CDR1 and CDR2 from the germline V gene are SGHRS and YFSETQ. The CDR3 loop is CASREKTGSYNEQFF. For the CDR3, the DNA is TGCGCCAGCAGGGAAAAGACAGGGTCCTACAATGAGCAGTTCTTC.

The chain is built from TRBV6-5 and TRBJ2-7, with TRBD1 matching 7 bases. The V gene's germline CDR1 is MNHEY and CDR2 SVGAGI. Trimming cost V 5 bases and J 5 bases; bases outside gene matches: 12. The CDR3 covers 15 residues. CDR3 sequence: CASSRGGTLENEQYF. Here the CDR3 DNA reads TGTGCCAGCAGTCGAGGGGGCACGCTCGAAAACGAGCAGTACTTC.

The table lists this clone with a count of one. The chain uses TRBV6-5 and TRBJ1-6, with D possibly TRBD1 on 6 matching bases. Germline V gene lookup returns CDR1 MNHEY and CDR2 SVGAGI. The CDR3 spans 14 residues. Deletions cut 5 bases from V and 5 bases from J, with 10 bases between. This CDR3 is CASSVGADNSPLHF. CDR3 DNA sequence: TGTGCCAGCAGTGTGGGGGCGGATAATTCACCCCTCCACTTT.

This chain joins TRBV11-2 and TRBJ2-3, with D perhaps TRBD2 (5 bases). V was cut by 4 bases and J by 1 base, with 15 bases left in between. Germline values: CDR1 SGHAT, CDR2 FQNNGV. CDR3 length: 16 amino acids. CDR3 coding DNA: TGTGCCAGCAGCTCCTGGTGGCGGGTCGGCACAGATACGCAGTATTTT. This encodes CASSSWWRVGTDTQYF.

The chain couples TRBV5-1 to TRBJ2-6, with a possible D match to TRBD2 (5 bases). V lost 0 bases and J lost 0, with 10 bases in between. Germline V gene sequence: CDR1 SGHRS, CDR2 YFSETQ. This CDR3 is built from 17 residues. The CDR3 DNA sequence: TGCGCCAGCAGCTTGGTTTTTGGACTCTCTGGGGCCAACGTCCTGACTTTC. Translation gives CASSLVFGLSGANVLTF.

A single count supports this clone. The chain joins TRBV19 to TRBJ1-2; 7 nucleotides line up with TRBD1. Germline V gene data show CDR1 as LNHDA and CDR2 as SQIVND (reference sequence). Trimming removed 3 bases from V and 0 bases from J; junction bases left unmatched: 19. The CDR3 has 20 amino acids. CDR3 nucleotides: TGTGCCAGTAGTATGCCTCGTGCGGGCTTACAGGGGAGAGCTAACTATGGCTACACCTTC. Amino acid sequence: CASSMPRAGLQGRANYGYTF.

This rearrangement joins TRBV5-1 to TRBJ2-3, with 7 positions matching TRBD1. CDR1 and CDR2 from the germline V gene are SGHRS and YFSETQ. This CDR3 contains 16 residues. J gave up 2 bases and V 0 bases, and 6 bases lay outside the gene matches. This CDR3 reads CASSLVTGMPTDTQYF. For the CDR3, the DNA is TGCGCCAGCAGCTTGGTGACAGGGATGCCCACAGATACGCAGTATTTT.

V gene TRBV7-2 combines with J gene TRBJ2-7; tentatively, D is TRBD1 (5 bases). Germline V gene lookup returns CDR1 SGHTA and CDR2 FQGNSA. Trimming left V 4 bases short and J 6 bases short, with 10 bases between. There are 12 residues in the CDR3. The CDR3 bases are TGTGCCAGCAGCTCGACAGTTCCCGAGCAGTACTTC. Its translation is CASSSTVPEQYF.

The chain links TRBV2 to TRBJ1-1; TRBD1 agrees at 7 bases. The germline V gene has CDR1 SNHLY and CDR2 FYNNEI. With V trimmed by 5 bases and J by 0 bases, 6 bases remained unmatched. The CDR3 runs to 15 residues. CDR3 nucleotide sequence: TGTGCCAGCAGTTCGGGACAGACTATGAACACTGAAGCTTTCTTT. Translating gives CASSSGQTMNTEAFF.

The gene calls are TRBV7-2 and TRBJ1-2; possible D gene TRBD1, 5 bases. Germline assignment: CDR1 SGHTA and CDR2 FQGNSA. Between the trimmed V and J ends, which lost 3 bases and 5 bases, there was a span of 7 bases. This CDR3 contains 12 residues. CDR3 residues: CASSLGGYGYTF. CDR3 sequence (DNA): TGTGCCAGCAGCTTGGGGGGTTATGGCTACACCTTC.

The rearrangement joins TRBV4-1 to TRBJ1-1; TRBD1 is a possible D gene (6 bases). The CDR3 is made up of 14 amino acids. Trimming stripped 4 bases from V and 0 bases from J, with 9 bases between. The germline gives CDR1 MGHRA, CDR2 YSYEKL. CDR3 in DNA: TGCGCCAGCAGCCGAACAGGGTTGAACACTGAAGCTTTCTTT. This codes for CASSRTGLNTEAFF.

The V gene is TRBV11-2, the J gene TRBJ1-1; D unresolved. This CDR3 is 14 amino acids long. The V and J ends lost 5 bases and 0 bases respectively, with 10 bases between them. Germline V CDR1 and CDR2: SGHAT, FQNNGV. In DNA, the CDR3 is TGTGCCAGCAGCCGGGGTGGTTTGAACACTGAAGCTTTCTTT. It specifies CASSRGGLNTEAFF.

This sequence joins TRBV4-1 and TRBJ1-3; TRBD1 agrees at 9 bases. Per germline, CDR1 MGHRA and CDR2 YSYEKL. CDR3 length: 20 residues. Losses at the gene ends were 1 base for V and 2 bases for J; bases not matched to a gene: 15. The CDR3 protein is CASSQVLVFGTGTTGNTIYF. CDR3 DNA sequence: TGCGCCAGCAGCCAAGTTCTGGTTTTCGGGACAGGGACAACTGGAAACACCATATATTTT.

The chain is built from TRBV2 and TRBJ1-1; D remains unclear. The germline CDR1 and CDR2 sequences are SNHLY and FYNNEI. The V and J ends lost 5 bases and 1 base respectively, with 11 bases between them. The CDR3 is 14 residues long. The CDR3 reads CASSPGTGNTEAFF. For the CDR3, the DNA is TGTGCCAGCAGTCCTGGAACGGGGAACACTGAAGCTTTCTTT.

The genes are TRBV18 and TRBJ1-4, with D possibly TRBD1 on 5 matching bases. With 3 bases removed from V and 5 bases from J, the gap between germline ends came to 13 bases. CDR1 is KGHSH and CDR2 is LQKENI in the germline V gene. The CDR3 contains 15 residues. The CDR3 protein is CASSPLRQQNEKLFF. The CDR3 nucleotides are TGTGCCAGCTCACCTCTTCGACAGCAAAATGAAAAACTGTTTTTT.

This clone showed up just a few times. The rearrangement links TRBV6-6 to TRBJ2-2; 11 bases are shared with TRBD1. In germline, CDR1 is MNHNY, CDR2 SVGAGI (reference sequence). The V and J ends lost 2 bases and 4 bases, in that order; junction bases with no gene match: 0. The CDR3 has 15 residues. Here the CDR3 reads CASSYGTGGTGELFF. DNA of the CDR3: TGTGCCAGCAGTTACGGGACAGGGGGCACCGGGGAGCTGTTTTTT.